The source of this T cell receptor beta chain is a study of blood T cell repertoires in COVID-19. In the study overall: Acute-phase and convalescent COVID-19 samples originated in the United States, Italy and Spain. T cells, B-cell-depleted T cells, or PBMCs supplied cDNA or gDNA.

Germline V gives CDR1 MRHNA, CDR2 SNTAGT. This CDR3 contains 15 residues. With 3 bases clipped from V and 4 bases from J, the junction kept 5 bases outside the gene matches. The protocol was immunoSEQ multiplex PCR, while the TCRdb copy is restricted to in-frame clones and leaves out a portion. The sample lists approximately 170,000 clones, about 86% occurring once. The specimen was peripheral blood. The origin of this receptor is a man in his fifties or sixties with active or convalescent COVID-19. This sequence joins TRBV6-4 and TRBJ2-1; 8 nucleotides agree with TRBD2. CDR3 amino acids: CASSEMSGGYNEQFF. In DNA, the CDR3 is TGTGCCAGCAGTGAAATGAGCGGGGGTTACAATGAGCAGTTCTTC.